This TCR beta chain was observed in a study of blood T cell repertoires in COVID-19. Looking at the study overall: COVID-19 samples, acute and convalescent, were from the United States, Italy and Spain. PBMCs, B-cell-depleted T cells, or T cells were the source of the cDNA or gDNA that made up the material.

Those enrolled, adults aged 18 to 89 years, came from roughly 23 US areas. The data were produced by immunoSEQ multiplex PCR, yet TCRdb's version contains in-frame clones alone and is incomplete. The table records some 210,000 clones, roughly 87% of them present only once. Germline V CDR1 and CDR2: SGHAT, FQNNGV. V was clipped by 5 bases and J by 3 bases, with 24 bases between them. The CDR3 is made up of 18 amino acids. The clonotype was recovered from a young man with acute COVID-19. The specimen was PBMCs or T cells enriched from blood (not recorded which). This chain uses TRBV11-2 with TRBJ2-3; the D gene is possibly TRBD2 (6 bases). CDR3 sequence reads: CASSLLPGTGRGTDTQYF. The CDR3 DNA reads as TGTGCCAGCAGCCTCCTACCAGGGACCGGGAGAGGGACAGATACGCAGTATTTT.